The 12 T cell receptor beta chains listed next were all sequenced from one sample in a study of T cell clonality in common variable immunodeficiency. Repertoires were generated with immunoSEQ multiplex PCR, while TCRdb's copy carries only in-frame clones and drops some. This sample carries 40,000 to 65,000 clones, none of them present only once. Sequences were obtained from peripheral blood mononuclear cells. Receptors originate from a person aged 18-70 years in good health.

Remarks on this clone: The CDR3 end is not reached by the read, which stops 3 residues before it; the germline J gene fills it in. The V call is TRBV7-9, the J call TRBJ2-4; the D gene is possibly TRBD1 (6 bases). The CDR3 consists of 14 residues. The V gene's germline CDR1 is SEHNR and CDR2 FQNEAQ (reference sequence). The sequenced part of the CDR3 DNA is TGTGCCAGCAGCTGGGACATGGGGAACTATGGT. Amino acids: CASSWDMGNYG. The CDR3 in full is CASSWDMGNYGQYF.

This clone has a count of ten or more. The CDR3 extends 3 residues past the end of the read, so its final part is completed from the germline J gene. The rearrangement links TRBV5-1 to TRBJ2-1; 7 nucleotides match TRBD2. CDR1 and CDR2 (germline): SGHRS, YFSETQ. With 0 bases clipped from V and 0 bases from J, the junction kept 3 bases outside the gene matches. This CDR3 spans 16 amino acids. The DNA read from the CDR3 is TGCGCCAGCAGCTTGGCCCTAGCGGCCTCCTACAATGAG. Protein product: CASSLALAASYNE. The whole CDR3 sequence is CASSLALAASYNEQFF. The whole variable domain, remainder taken from reference TRBV5-1 and TRBJ2-1, is KAGVTQTPRYLIKTRGQQVTLSCSPISGHRSVSWYQQTPGQGLQFLFEYFSETQRNKGNFPGRFSGRQFSNSRSEMNVSTLELGDSALYLCASSLALAASYNEQFFGPGTRLTVL.

This clone was seen many times. The read ends 3 residues shy of where the CDR3 ends; the end is completed using the germline J gene. The rearrangement uses TRBV11-2 and TRBJ2-7, with TRBD2 as a possible D gene (6 bases). Trimming left V 3 bases short and J 2 bases short, with 11 bases between. CDR1 is SGHAT and CDR2 is FQNNGV in the germline V gene. CDR3 size: 14 residues. The DNA read from the CDR3 is TGTGCCAGCAGCTTTAGCGGAAACCCCTACGAG. Residues: CASSFSGNPYE. The CDR3 in full is CASSFSGNPYEQYF.

This clone was seen only a few times. A single base separates this from a much larger clone, so it may be a read error. The read halts 3 residues ahead of the CDR3 end, with the missing end drawn from the germline J gene. The same CDR3 also results from other DNA sequences found in this sample. This chain joins TRBV6-1 and TRBJ1-3, with a tentative D call TRBD1 (6 bases). Germline assignment: CDR1 MNHNS and CDR2 SASEGT. The CDR3 totals 17 residues. The CDR3: CASSEARLGGNGNTIYF. CDR3 DNA (partial): TGTGCCAGCAGTGAAGCGCGGTTAGGGGGTAATGGAAACACA.

In the case of this clone: The read ends 3 residues before the CDR3 terminus; that terminus is restored from the germline J gene. The rearrangement uses TRBV5-1 and TRBJ1-6; D unclear. The CDR3 has 17 residues. Per the germline V gene, CDR1 is SGHRS and CDR2 is YFSETQ. With 0 bases removed from V and 0 bases from J, the gap between germline ends came to 10 bases. CDR3 DNA (partial): TGCGCCAGCAGCTTGGTGGCACCTAGCTCCTATAATTCACCC. Its protein is CASSLVAPSSYNSP. The whole CDR3 protein is CASSLVAPSSYNSPLHF.

This clone was detected many times. The sequenced CDR3 bases are TGCGCCAGCAGCACCGGACAACACTTCCAAGAGACC. Translating it yields CASSTGQHFQET. The whole CDR3 protein reads CASSTGQHFQETQYF. V gene TRBV5-1 combines with J gene TRBJ2-5; maybe TRBD1 (5 bases). Coverage ceases 3 residues before the CDR3 finishes, and the germline J gene fills in the end. This CDR3 is 15 amino acids long. Germline values: CDR1 SGHRS, CDR2 YFSETQ. V dropped 4 bases and J dropped 1 base, with 14 bases sitting between them. Drawing the rest from reference TRBV5-1 and TRBJ2-5, the complete variable domain is KAGVTQTPRYLIKTRGQQVTLSCSPISGHRSVSWYQQTPGQGLQFLFEYFSETQRNKGNFPGRFSGRQFSNSRSEMNVSTLELGDSALYLCASSTGQHFQETQYFGPGTRLLVL.

This clone came up many times. The CDR3 extends 3 residues past the end of the read, so its final part is completed from the germline J gene. This chain links TRBV2 with TRBJ2-1, with TRBD1 as a possible D gene (5 bases). Per germline, CDR1 SNHLY and CDR2 FYNNEI. Trimming stripped 7 bases from V and 4 bases from J, with 17 bases between. CDR3 length equals 15 residues. CDR3 region: CASMKRGNGYNEQFF. The covered CDR3 bases are TGTGCCAGCATGAAAAGGGGTAACGGGTACAATGAG. The full variable domain, in which reference TRBV2 and TRBJ2-1 provide the parts outside the CDR3, is EPEVTQTPSHQVTQMGQEVILRCVPISNHLYFYWYRQILGQKVEFLVSFYNNEISEKSEIFDDQFSVERPDGSNFTLKIRSTKLEDSAMYFCASMKRGNGYNEQFFGPGTRLTVL.

This clone came up many times. The read finishes 3 residues shy of the CDR3 end, and the germline J gene is used to complete it. The chain employs TRBV7-2 and TRBJ1-1; weak D call: TRBD1 (6 bases). Trimming removed 5 bases at V and 1 base at J, with 11 bases between. The CDR3 runs 14 residues. The germline CDR1 and CDR2 sequences are SGHTA and FQGNSA. The DNA read from the CDR3 is TGTGCCAGCAGCCCCGGGGGGCCGAACACTGAA. It codes for CASSPGGPNTE. The whole CDR3 reads CASSPGGPNTEAFF.

This clone was counted at least ten times. The read halts 3 residues ahead of the CDR3 end, with the missing end drawn from the germline J gene. The gene calls are TRBV28 and TRBJ1-2; TRBD1 agrees at 11 bases. The J segment lost 4 bases and the V segment lost 5 bases, leaving 9 bases of the junction unmatched. Germline assignment: CDR1 MDHEN and CDR2 SYDVKM. CDR3 size: 16 residues. CDR3 DNA, as far as it was read: TGTGCCAGCAGTCATACAAGGACAGGGGGCACCTATGGC. Amino acids: CASSHTRTGGTYG. The full CDR3 protein is CASSHTRTGGTYGYTF.

This clone is labeled medium-sized. CDR3 DNA, as far as it was read: TGTGCCAGCAGTTCCCGACAGGGGCGGGTGACAGATACG. Translation: CASSSRQGRVTDT. The whole CDR3 protein is CASSSRQGRVTDTQYF. The chain employs TRBV6-2 or TRBV6-3 and TRBJ2-3, with TRBD1 matching over 8 bases. The read gets to within 3 residues of the CDR3 end, and the germline J gene fills in the rest. V dropped 4 bases and J dropped 3; count of bases not matched to a gene: 9. This CDR3 has 16 residues. Germline-derived CDR1 and CDR2 are MNHEY and SVGEGT.

This clone was found many times. The missing CDR3 end, 3 residues past where the read stops, is filled in from the germline J gene. This chain uses TRBV30 with TRBJ2-5; 13 bases line up with TRBD2. Germline loops: CDR1 GTSNPN, CDR2 SVGIG (reference sequence). The CDR3 has 15 residues. Trimming took 1 base from V and 5 from J; bases not matched to a gene: 4. CDR3 DNA, as far as it was read: TGTGCCTGGAGTGGGACTAGCGGGAGTTTTGAGACC. The encoded protein is CAWSGTSGSFET. The whole CDR3 sequence reads CAWSGTSGSFETQYF.

With regard to this clone: The observed sequence ends 3 residues before the CDR3 terminus, with the missing tail filled in from the germline J gene. The chain has TRBV20-1 and TRBJ2-7, with D perhaps TRBD2 (6 bases). CDR1 and CDR2 from the germline V gene are DFQATT and SNEGSKA (reference sequence). The CDR3 is 18 amino acids. Trimming stripped 2 bases from V and 3 bases from J, with 26 bases between. The CDR3 sequence: CSARWRKGPGSGHYEQYF. The sequenced part of the CDR3 DNA is TGCAGTGCTAGATGGAGAAAAGGCCCGGGGAGCGGGCACTACGAG.